The 15 T cell receptor beta chains given below trace back to one sample, sequenced in a study of blood T cell repertoires in COVID-19. The repertoire was sequenced with immunoSEQ multiplex PCR; TCRdb's copy has only in-frame clones and lacks some. The repertoire holds some 300,000 clones, with about 90% as singletons. The sample taken for sequencing was PBMCs or T cells enriched from blood (not recorded which). These receptors originate from a woman aged 50 to 60 who had been exposed to COVID-19.

Only one count was recorded for this clone. The J gene is TRBJ1-5, the V gene TRBV7-2; 8 nucleotides agree with TRBD1. Losses at the gene ends were 4 bases for V and 6 bases for J; bases not matched to a gene: 8. Germline V gene sequence: CDR1 SGHTA, CDR2 FQGNSA. This CDR3 contains 15 residues. This CDR3 is CASSSQGAPGQPQHF. For the CDR3, the DNA is TGTGCCAGCAGCTCTCAGGGGGCGCCGGGTCAGCCCCAGCATTTT.

About this clone itself: An end of the junction does not agree with germline; a read error may underlie this. The CDR3 protein is CASGIGSLGNTEAFF. The CDR3 DNA reads as TGTGCCAGTGGTATAGGTTCATTGGGCAACACTGAAGCTTTCTTT. The chain joins TRBV19 to TRBJ1-1; D remains ambiguous. Germline V gives CDR1 LNHDA, CDR2 SQIVND (reference sequence). The CDR3 runs to 15 residues.

This clone was recorded a few times. The chain has TRBV28 and TRBJ1-3; 7 positions agree with TRBD1. Trimming at V came to 4 bases and at J to 4 bases, leaving 7 bases not matched to a gene. Germline CDR1 is MDHEN and CDR2 is SYDVKM. The CDR3 has 15 amino acids. The CDR3 bases are TGTGCCAGCAGTTACAGGACAGGTATCGGAAACACCATATATTTT. The encoded protein is CASSYRTGIGNTIYF.

This clone was counted once. The V call is TRBV3-1 (or the pseudogene TRBV3-2), the J call TRBJ1-4; D may be TRBD1 (6 bases). Germline-derived CDR1 and CDR2 are LGHDT and YNNKEL (reference sequence). Trimming removed 4 bases from V and 3 bases from J, with 12 bases in between. The CDR3 extends over 15 amino acids. For the CDR3, the DNA is TGTGCCAGCAGCCGGGGGACAAAGCCTAATGAAAAACTGTTTTTT. Residues: CASSRGTKPNEKLFF.

The V gene is TRBV7-9, the J gene TRBJ2-1; 10 bases are a match to TRBD1. The V and J ends lost 4 bases and 6 bases, in that order; junction bases with no gene match: 6. The germline gives CDR1 SEHNR, CDR2 FQNEAQ (reference sequence). The CDR3 runs 15 residues. In DNA, the CDR3 is TGTGCCAGCAGCTCGCCCGGGACAGGGGTCAATGAGCAGTTCTTC. It translates to CASSSPGTGVNEQFF.

This chain connects TRBV19 to TRBJ1-1; D perhaps matches TRBD1 (6 bases). The CDR3 length is 14 residues. Germline CDR1 LNHDA, CDR2 SQIVND (reference sequence). V shed 11 bases and J shed 4 bases, with 20 bases lying between them. The CDR3 sequence: CAVKGGGIFTEAFF. The CDR3, as DNA: TGTGCCGTCAAGGGGGGAGGGATCTTCACTGAAGCTTTCTTT.

J is TRBJ1-5 and V is TRBV2; TRBD1 matches at 9 bases. V gave up 4 bases and J gave up 7 bases; unmatched junction bases: 11. CDR1 and CDR2 from the germline V gene are SNHLY and FYNNEI. The CDR3 is made up of 16 amino acids. CDR3 in DNA: TGTGCCAGCAGTGGTACCCGCGACAGGGGGTACCAGCCCCAGCATTTT. Protein: CASSGTRDRGYQPQHF.

The chain uses TRBV28 and TRBJ1-2, with D perhaps matching TRBD1 (5 bases). CDR3 size: 14 residues. Germline values: CDR1 MDHEN, CDR2 SYDVKM. V lost 9 bases, J lost 2 bases, and 16 bases lay in between. The CDR3 is CASRSGTANYGYTF. The CDR3 nucleotides read TGTGCCAGTCGATCCGGGACTGCGAACTATGGCTACACCTTC.

A single count supports this clone. The rearrangement joins TRBV5-5 to TRBJ1-6, with TRBD1 as a possible D gene (6 bases). The germline V gene has CDR1 SGHKS and CDR2 YYEKEE (reference sequence). Trimming pared 4 bases from V and 0 bases from J, leaving 14 bases between. The CDR3 sequence is 17 residues long. The CDR3 bases are TGTGCCAGCAGCCCCGGGGGCGGGAGCTCCTATAATTCACCCCTCCACTTT. Protein sequence: CASSPGGGSSYNSPLHF.

The chain employs TRBV5-1 and TRBJ2-7; D is unresolved. Trimming left V 0 bases short and J 1 base short, with 11 bases between. Germline assignment: CDR1 SGHRS and CDR2 YFSETQ. The CDR3 covers 15 residues. For the CDR3, the DNA is TGCGCCAGCAGCTTGGTGGGCAGGCCTTCCTACGAGCAGTACTTC. This translates into CASSLVGRPSYEQYF.

The rearrangement links TRBV5-4 to TRBJ1-4; TRBD1 is a possible D gene (6 bases). Germline-derived CDR1 and CDR2 are SGHNT and YYREEE (reference sequence). The CDR3 spans 14 residues. V shed 5 bases and J shed 4 bases, with 12 bases lying between them. CDR3 residues: CASSLQGRNEKLFF. The CDR3 coding sequence is TGTGCCAGCAGTCTACAGGGCCGTAATGAAAAACTGTTTTTT.

The chain joins TRBV4-1 to TRBJ1-1, with TRBD1 matching over 8 bases. CDR1 MGHRA and CDR2 YSYEKL come from the germline V gene. This CDR3 has 15 amino acids. The V and J ends lost 2 bases and 11 bases, in that order; junction bases with no gene match: 13. The CDR3 loop reads CASSQRTGTLSQAFF. In DNA, the CDR3 is TGCGCCAGCAGCCAAAGGACAGGGACCCTAAGTCAGGCTTTCTTT.

The rearrangement links TRBV7-9 to TRBJ2-3; 8 nucleotides align to TRBD1. From germline, CDR1 is SEHNR and CDR2 FQNEAQ (reference sequence). The CDR3 runs 16 residues. J gave up 3 bases and V 5 bases, and 10 bases lay outside the gene matches. CDR3: CASSRDRTTPTDTQYF. The CDR3 nucleotides read TGTGCCAGCAGCCGGGACAGGACCACACCAACAGATACGCAGTATTTT.

The V and J genes are TRBV23-1 and TRBJ1-6, with D tentatively TRBD1 (6 bases). TRBV23-1 is known as an ORF, though its function is uncertain. Deletions cut 3 bases from V and 5 bases from J, with 8 bases between. There are 14 residues in the CDR3. Written as DNA, the CDR3 is TGCGCCAGCAGTCAGCGGACAGATAATTCACCCCTCCACTTT. The encoded protein is CASSQRTDNSPLHF.

The chain employs TRBV13 and TRBJ1-1, with 8 nucleotides matching TRBD1. The length of the CDR3 is 12 residues. Germline lookup yields CDR1 PRHDT and CDR2 FYEKMQ (reference sequence). V shed 6 bases, J shed 7 bases, and the junction held 4 bases outside the gene matches. CDR3 region: CASRPGTGEAFF. The CDR3, as DNA: TGTGCCAGCAGGCCCGGGACAGGTGAAGCTTTCTTT.